This T cell receptor (beta chain) was captured in a study of blood T cell repertoires in COVID-19. On the study more broadly: Both acute and convalescent COVID-19 samples were obtained from the United States, Italy and Spain.

The age range of participants was 18 to 89 years, with residence in roughly 25 US areas. The V end was cut by 4 bases, the J end by 0 bases, with 6 bases between. CDR3 length equals 13 residues. The germline V gene has CDR1 MNHEY and CDR2 SMNVEV (reference sequence). Repertoires were generated with immunoSEQ multiplex PCR, while TCRdb's copy carries only in-frame clones and drops some. The sample gives roughly 250,000 clones, about nine tenths of which show up once; 2.3% is in the top ten. J is TRBJ1-1 and V is TRBV27; D is uncertain. The sequenced material came from PBMCs or T cells enriched from blood (not recorded which). This clonotype originated in a woman aged 40 to 50 with acute COVID-19. CDR3 amino acids: CASSYRVNTEAFF. Written as DNA, the CDR3 is TGTGCCAGCAGTTACAGAGTGAACACTGAAGCTTTCTTT.